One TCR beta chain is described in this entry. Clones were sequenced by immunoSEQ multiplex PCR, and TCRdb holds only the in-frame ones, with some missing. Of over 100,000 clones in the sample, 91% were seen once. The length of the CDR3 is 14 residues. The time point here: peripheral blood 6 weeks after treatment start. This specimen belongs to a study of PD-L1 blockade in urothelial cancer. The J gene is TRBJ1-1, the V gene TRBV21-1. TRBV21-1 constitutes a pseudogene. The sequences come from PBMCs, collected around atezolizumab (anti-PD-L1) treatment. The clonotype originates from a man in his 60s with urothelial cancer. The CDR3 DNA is TGTGCCAGCAGCACCCATGGAGTGAACACTGAAGCTTTCTTT. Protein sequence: CASSTHGVNTEAFF.